One and the same sample provided the 9 T cell receptor beta chains below, sequenced in a study of blood T cell repertoires in COVID-19. Sequenced by immunoSEQ multiplex PCR; TCRdb stores in-frame clones only, minus some. The sample carries hundreds of thousands of clones, approximately 90% recorded once. The specimen sequenced was peripheral blood. The receptors here all came from a woman in her twenties or thirties with COVID-19, enrolled during active disease.

J is TRBJ2-7 and V is TRBV25-1, with TRBD1 matching 10 bases. In germline, CDR1 is MGHDK, CDR2 SYGVNS. V trimming: 4 bases; J trimming: 4 bases; junction bases outside the gene matches: 4. This CDR3 spans 14 amino acids. CDR3 bases: TGTGCCAGCAGTGCCGGACAGGGGGGGTACGAGCAGTACTTC. Amino acids: CASSAGQGGYEQYF.

This clone appeared a single time. The junction departs from germline at one end; a sequencing error may be responsible. CDR3 DNA: TGCAGTGCGGACTCCCACGAGCAGTACTTC. This codes for CSADSHEQYF. This chain joins TRBV20-1 and TRBJ2-7; TRBD2 is a possible D gene (5 bases). This CDR3 region has 10 residues. Germline loops: CDR1 DFQATT, CDR2 SNEGSKA (reference sequence).

The V and J genes are TRBV2 and TRBJ2-5, with 8 bases aligning to TRBD2. Trimming removed 4 bases from V and 1 base from J; junction bases left unmatched: 8. This CDR3 spans 16 amino acids. The germline V gene has CDR1 SNHLY and CDR2 FYNNEI. The CDR3 DNA reads as TGTGCCAGCAGTGCCCTTGGGCGGGAGGCCCAAGAGACCCAGTACTTC. As protein: CASSALGREAQETQYF.

This clone was counted a single time. This chain connects TRBV19 to TRBJ2-5; D possibly corresponds to TRBD2 (5 bases). Trimming pared 10 bases from V and 4 bases from J, leaving 22 bases between. Germline CDR1 reads LNHDA; CDR2 reads SQIVND (reference sequence). This CDR3 contains 15 residues. Written as DNA, the CDR3 is TGTGCCACCAAACCCGGGAAGAATGTTGCAGAGACCCAGTACTTC. It encodes CATKPGKNVAETQYF.

The chain has TRBV2 and TRBJ2-1, with 7 nucleotides matching TRBD2. Trimming at V came to 4 bases and at J to 0 bases, leaving 0 bases not matched to a gene. CDR3 size: 14 residues. Germline V lookup: CDR1 SNHLY, CDR2 FYNNEI. The CDR3 spells CASSGDYSYNEQFF. In nucleotides, the CDR3 is TGTGCCAGCAGTGGGGACTACTCCTACAATGAGCAGTTCTTC.

The V and J genes are TRBV27 and TRBJ2-7; D is possibly TRBD2 (6 bases). Trimming shortened V by 6 bases and J by 1 base, and 16 bases separated the two germline ends. The V gene's germline CDR1 is MNHEY and CDR2 SMNVEV (reference sequence). The CDR3 is 15 amino acids. This CDR3 reads CASSVYNGGSYEQYV. CDR3 nucleotides: TGTGCCAGCAGCGTCTACAATGGGGGGTCCTACGAGCAGTACGTC.

This clone was picked up one time. This chain uses TRBV19 with TRBJ1-2, with 7 bases identical to TRBD1. This CDR3 is built from 15 residues. The ends lost 9 bases at V and 4 bases at J; junction bases unmatched: 14. Per germline, CDR1 LNHDA and CDR2 SQIVND (reference sequence). The DNA for the CDR3 is TGTGCCAGCACGATCACAGGGGCCACAGGCTATGGCTACACCTTC. Translated: CASTITGATGYGYTF.

V is TRBV29-1 and J is TRBJ2-1; TRBD2 agrees at 7 bases. With 1 base clipped from V and 5 bases from J, the junction kept 5 bases outside the gene matches. Per the germline V gene, CDR1 is SQVTM and CDR2 is ANQGSEA. The CDR3 runs 14 residues. CDR3 residues: CSVEGRGGDNEQFF. The CDR3, as DNA: TGCAGCGTTGAAGGGCGCGGGGGTGACAATGAGCAGTTCTTC.

In regard to this clone: The sample contains more than one DNA sequence encoding this CDR3. V gene TRBV4-3 combines with J gene TRBJ1-3; 8 bases are shared with TRBD1. J gave up 0 bases and V 0 bases, and 4 bases lay outside the gene matches. CDR3 size: 17 residues. CDR1 LGHNA and CDR2 YSLEER come from the germline V gene. The CDR3 loop reads CASSQDVGTGSGNTIYF. In DNA, the CDR3 is TGCGCCAGCAGCCAAGACGTTGGGACAGGCTCTGGAAACACCATATATTTT.